These T cell receptor beta chains were read from a single sample in a study of blood T cell repertoires in COVID-19. TCRdb's copy holds only in-frame clones and misses some; the assay was immunoSEQ multiplex PCR. There are roughly 250,000 clones in the sample; approximately 90% occur only once, and about 2% lies in the top ten. Sequencing input: PBMCs or T cells enriched from blood (not recorded which). Every receptor here comes from a woman between 35 and 50 years old with acute COVID-19. Each CDR3 is given with its conserved first and last residue. The order of the fields is CDR3 protein, CDR3 DNA, D gene, V gene, J gene, clone size, CDR3 length. A D gene is named only where the DNA matches it firmly. Size is omitted from some rows. Given values are once, few, many or a class for expanded clones.

CDR3: CASSQDGAGSSADTQYF
DNA: TGTGCCAGCAGCCAAGATGGAGCGGGGTCTTCTGCAGATACGCAGTATTTT
D: TRBD2
V: TRBV3-1/TRBV3-2
J: TRBJ2-3
size: NA
length: 17

CDR3: CASSSDRGRTSPLHF
DNA: TGTGCCAGCAGCTCGGACAGGGGTCGAACCTCACCCCTCCACTTT
D: TRBD1
V: TRBV5-4
J: TRBJ1-6
size: few
length: 15

CDR3: CASSVELAGSYNEQFF
DNA: TGTGCCAGCAGCGTAGAGCTAGCAGGCTCCTACAATGAGCAGTTCTTC
D: NA
V: TRBV9
J: TRBJ2-1
size: NA
length: 16

CDR3: CSASKQTRTEQFF
DNA: TGCAGTGCTAGTAAGCAGACTAGGACCGAGCAGTTCTTC
D: NA
V: TRBV20-1
J: TRBJ2-1
size: NA
length: 13

CDR3: CASSQPGQGKSYEQYF
DNA: TGTGCCAGCAGTCAACCGGGACAGGGGAAGTCCTACGAGCAGTACTTC
D: TRBD1
V: TRBV28
J: TRBJ2-7
size: NA
length: 16

CDR3: CASSFSILNTGELFF
DNA: TGTGCCAGCAGTTTTTCCATCCTAAACACCGGGGAGCTGTTTTTT
D: NA
V: TRBV27
J: TRBJ2-2
size: NA
length: 15

CDR3: CASSKPGPIGGIEQFF
DNA: TGTGCCAGCAGCAAACCGGGACCGATCGGGGGGATTGAGCAGTTCTTC
D: NA
V: TRBV21-1
J: TRBJ2-1
size: NA
length: 16

CDR3: CASTKEASGSLTQYF
DNA: TGCGCCAGCACCAAGGAGGCTAGCGGGTCACTTACGCAGTATTTT
D: TRBD2
V: TRBV5-1
J: TRBJ2-3
size: NA
length: 15

CDR3: CASSIEEGPPDGNEKLFF
DNA: TGTGCCAGTAGTATAGAGGAGGGGCCCCCGGACGGGAATGAAAAACTGTTTTTT
D: NA
V: TRBV19
J: TRBJ1-4
size: NA
length: 18

CDR3: CASSTGQITGNTIYF
DNA: TGTGCCAGTAGTACGGGACAGATTACTGGAAACACCATATATTTT
D: TRBD1
V: TRBV19
J: TRBJ1-3
size: NA
length: 15